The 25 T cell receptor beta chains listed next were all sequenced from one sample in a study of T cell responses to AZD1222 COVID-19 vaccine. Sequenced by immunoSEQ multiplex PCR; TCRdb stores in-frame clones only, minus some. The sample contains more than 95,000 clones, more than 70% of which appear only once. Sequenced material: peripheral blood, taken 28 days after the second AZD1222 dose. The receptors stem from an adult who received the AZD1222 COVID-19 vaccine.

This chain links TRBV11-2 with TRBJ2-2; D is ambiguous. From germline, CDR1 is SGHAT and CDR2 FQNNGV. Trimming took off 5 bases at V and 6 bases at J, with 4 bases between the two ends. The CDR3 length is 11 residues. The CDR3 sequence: CASSPAGELFF. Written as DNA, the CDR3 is TGTGCCAGCAGCCCCGCCGGGGAGCTGTTTTTT.

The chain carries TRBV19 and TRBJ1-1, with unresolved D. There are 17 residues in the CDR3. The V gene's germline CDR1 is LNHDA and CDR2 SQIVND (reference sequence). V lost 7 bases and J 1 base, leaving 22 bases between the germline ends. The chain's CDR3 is CASNPLGPQRPNTEAFF. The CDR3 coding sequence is TGTGCCAGTAACCCGTTGGGCCCCCAGAGACCGAACACTGAAGCTTTCTTT.

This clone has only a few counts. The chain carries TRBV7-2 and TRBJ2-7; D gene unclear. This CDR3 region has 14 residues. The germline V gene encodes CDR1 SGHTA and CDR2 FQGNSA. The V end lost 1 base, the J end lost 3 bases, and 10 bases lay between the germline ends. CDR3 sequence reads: CASSLGGLNYEQYF. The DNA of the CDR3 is TGTGCCAGCAGCTTAGGCGGCCTAAACTACGAGCAGTACTTC.

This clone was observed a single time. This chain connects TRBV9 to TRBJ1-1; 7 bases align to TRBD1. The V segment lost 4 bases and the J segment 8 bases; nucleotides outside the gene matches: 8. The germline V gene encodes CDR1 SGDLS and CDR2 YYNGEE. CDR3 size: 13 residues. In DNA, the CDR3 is TGTGCCAGCAGCCAGTGGACAGGACCCGAAGCTTTCTTT. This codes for CASSQWTGPEAFF.

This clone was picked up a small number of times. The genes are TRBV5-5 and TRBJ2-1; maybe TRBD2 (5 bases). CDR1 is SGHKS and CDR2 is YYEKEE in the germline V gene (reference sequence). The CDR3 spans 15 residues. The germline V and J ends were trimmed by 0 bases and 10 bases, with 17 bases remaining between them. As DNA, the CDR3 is TGTGCCAGCAGCTTGGAGGGCCTAGACGGGGTAGAGCAGTTCTTC. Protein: CASSLEGLDGVEQFF.

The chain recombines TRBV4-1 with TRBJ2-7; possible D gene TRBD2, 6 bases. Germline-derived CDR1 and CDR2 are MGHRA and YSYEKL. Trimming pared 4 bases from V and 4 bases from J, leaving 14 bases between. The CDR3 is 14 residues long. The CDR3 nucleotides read TGCGCCAGCAGCCTAACAGCGGGTTCTTACGAGCAGTACTTC. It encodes CASSLTAGSYEQYF.

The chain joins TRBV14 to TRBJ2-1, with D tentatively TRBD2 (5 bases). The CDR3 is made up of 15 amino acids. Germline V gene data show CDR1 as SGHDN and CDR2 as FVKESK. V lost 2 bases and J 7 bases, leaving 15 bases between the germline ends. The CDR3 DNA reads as TGTGCCAGCAGCCAACTAGAATTCGCGGGTAATGAGCAGTTCTTC. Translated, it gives CASSQLEFAGNEQFF. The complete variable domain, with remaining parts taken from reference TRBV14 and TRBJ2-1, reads EAGVTQFPSHSVIEKGQTVTLRCDPISGHDNLYWYRRVMGKEIKFLLHFVKESKQDESGMPNNRFLAERTGGTYSTLKVQPAELEDSGVYFCASSQLEFAGNEQFFGPGTRLTVL.

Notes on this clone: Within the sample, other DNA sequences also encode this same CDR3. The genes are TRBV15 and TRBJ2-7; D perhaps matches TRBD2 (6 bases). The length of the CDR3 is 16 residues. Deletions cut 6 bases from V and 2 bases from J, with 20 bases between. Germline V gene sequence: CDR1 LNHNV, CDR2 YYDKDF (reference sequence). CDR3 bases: TGTGCCACCAGGAGACTCGGGGGTCAGGGTGCCTACGAGCAGTACTTC. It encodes CATRRLGGQGAYEQYF.

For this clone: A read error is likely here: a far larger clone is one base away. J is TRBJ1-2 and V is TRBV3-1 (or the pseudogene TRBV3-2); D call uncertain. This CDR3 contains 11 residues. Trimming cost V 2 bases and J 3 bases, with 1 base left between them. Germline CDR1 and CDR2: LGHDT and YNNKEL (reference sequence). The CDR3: CASSQYYGYTF. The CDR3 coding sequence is TGTGCCAGCAGCCAATACTATGGCTACACCTTC.

CDR3 protein: CASSPLSAGGETQYF. CDR3 in DNA: TGTGCCAGCAGCCCCCTCTCGGCGGGAGGGGAGACCCAGTACTTC. The rearrangement links TRBV9 to TRBJ2-5, with TRBD2 matching 9 bases. Germline V lookup: CDR1 SGDLS, CDR2 YYNGEE. The J segment lost 5 bases and the V segment lost 4 bases, leaving 9 bases of the junction unmatched. The CDR3 covers 15 residues.

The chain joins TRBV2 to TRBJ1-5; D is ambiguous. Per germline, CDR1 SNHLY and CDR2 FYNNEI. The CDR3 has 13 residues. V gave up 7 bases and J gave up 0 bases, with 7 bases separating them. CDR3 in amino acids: CASKVDSNQPQHF. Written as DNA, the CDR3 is TGTGCCAGCAAAGTTGATAGCAATCAGCCCCAGCATTTT. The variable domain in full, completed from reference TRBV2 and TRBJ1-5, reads EPEVTQTPSHQVTQMGQEVILRCVPISNHLYFYWYRQILGQKVEFLVSFYNNEISEKSEIFDDQFSVERPDGSNFTLKIRSTKLEDSAMYFCASKVDSNQPQHFGDGTRLSIL.

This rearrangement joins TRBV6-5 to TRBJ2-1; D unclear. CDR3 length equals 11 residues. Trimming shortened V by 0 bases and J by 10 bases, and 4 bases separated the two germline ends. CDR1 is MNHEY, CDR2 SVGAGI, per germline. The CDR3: CASSYSGEQFF. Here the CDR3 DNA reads TGTGCCAGCAGTTACTCTGGGGAGCAGTTCTTC.

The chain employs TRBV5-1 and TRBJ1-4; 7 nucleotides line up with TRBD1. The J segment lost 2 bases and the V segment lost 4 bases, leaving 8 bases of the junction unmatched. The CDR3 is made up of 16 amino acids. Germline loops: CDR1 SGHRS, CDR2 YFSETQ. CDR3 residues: CASSTAGGSTNEKLFF. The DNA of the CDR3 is TGCGCCAGCAGCACCGCAGGGGGTTCGACTAATGAAAAACTGTTTTTT.

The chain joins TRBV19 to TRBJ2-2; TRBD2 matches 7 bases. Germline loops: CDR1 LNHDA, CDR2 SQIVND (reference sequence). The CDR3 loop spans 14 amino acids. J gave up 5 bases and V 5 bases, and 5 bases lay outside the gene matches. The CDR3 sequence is CASSAGEVTGELFF. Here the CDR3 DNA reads TGTGCCAGTAGTGCGGGGGAGGTAACCGGGGAGCTGTTTTTT.

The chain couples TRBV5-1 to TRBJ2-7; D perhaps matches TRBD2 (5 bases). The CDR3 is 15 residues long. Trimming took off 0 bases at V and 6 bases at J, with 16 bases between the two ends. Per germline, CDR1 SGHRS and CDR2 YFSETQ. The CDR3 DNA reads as TGCGCCAGCAGCTTGGCCGGCCTAGCTTATAGCGAGCAGTACTTC. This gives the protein CASSLAGLAYSEQYF. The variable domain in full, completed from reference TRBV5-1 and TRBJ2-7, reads KAGVTQTPRYLIKTRGQQVTLSCSPISGHRSVSWYQQTPGQGLQFLFEYFSETQRNKGNFPGRFSGRQFSNSRSEMNVSTLELGDSALYLCASSLAGLAYSEQYFGPGTRLTVT.

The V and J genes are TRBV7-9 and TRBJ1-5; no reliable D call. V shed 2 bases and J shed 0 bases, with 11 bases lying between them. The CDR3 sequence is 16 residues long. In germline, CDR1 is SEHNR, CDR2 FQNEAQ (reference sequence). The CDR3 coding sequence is TGTGCCAGCAGCTTAAACTCGGGGTTTAGCAATCAGCCCCAGCATTTT. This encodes CASSLNSGFSNQPQHF.

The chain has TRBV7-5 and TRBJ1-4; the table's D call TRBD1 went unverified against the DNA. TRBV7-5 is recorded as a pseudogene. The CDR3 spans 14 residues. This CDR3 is CVGGRAGENEKLFF. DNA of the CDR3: TGTGTAGGGGGTAGGGCCGGGGAAAATGAAAAACTGTTTTTT.

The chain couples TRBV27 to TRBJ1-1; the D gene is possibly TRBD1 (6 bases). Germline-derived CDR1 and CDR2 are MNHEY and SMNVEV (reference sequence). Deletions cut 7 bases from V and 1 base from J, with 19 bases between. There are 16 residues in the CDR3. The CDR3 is CASTRQGRRGNTEAFF. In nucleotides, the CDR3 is TGTGCCAGCACCCGTCAGGGGCGGCGGGGGAACACTGAAGCTTTCTTT.

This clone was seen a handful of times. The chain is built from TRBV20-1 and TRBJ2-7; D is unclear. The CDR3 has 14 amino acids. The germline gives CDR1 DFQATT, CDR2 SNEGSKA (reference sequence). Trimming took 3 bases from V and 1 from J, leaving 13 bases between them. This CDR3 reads CSASPLDGSYEQYF. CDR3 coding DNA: TGCAGTGCTAGTCCCCTTGACGGATCCTACGAGCAGTACTTC.

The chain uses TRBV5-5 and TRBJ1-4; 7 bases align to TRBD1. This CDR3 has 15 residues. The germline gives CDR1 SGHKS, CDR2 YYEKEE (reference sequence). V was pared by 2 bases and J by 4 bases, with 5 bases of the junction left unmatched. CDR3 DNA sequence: TGTGCCAGCAGCTTTAGGACAGGCGGTAATGAAAAACTGTTTTTT. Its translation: CASSFRTGGNEKLFF.

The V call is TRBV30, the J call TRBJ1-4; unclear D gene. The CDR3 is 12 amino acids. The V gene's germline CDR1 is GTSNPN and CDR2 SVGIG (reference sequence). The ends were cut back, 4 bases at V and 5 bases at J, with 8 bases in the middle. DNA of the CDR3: TGTGCCTGGAATGCCTTCAATGAAAAACTGTTTTTT. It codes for CAWNAFNEKLFF.

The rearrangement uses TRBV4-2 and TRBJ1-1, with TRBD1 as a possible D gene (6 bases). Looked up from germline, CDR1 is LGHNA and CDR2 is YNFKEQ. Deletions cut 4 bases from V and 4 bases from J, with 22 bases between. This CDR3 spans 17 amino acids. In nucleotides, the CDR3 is TGTGCCAGCAGCCGAGTGTCGGGGGGGCAGACAGGCACTGAAGCTTTCTTT. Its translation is CASSRVSGGQTGTEAFF.

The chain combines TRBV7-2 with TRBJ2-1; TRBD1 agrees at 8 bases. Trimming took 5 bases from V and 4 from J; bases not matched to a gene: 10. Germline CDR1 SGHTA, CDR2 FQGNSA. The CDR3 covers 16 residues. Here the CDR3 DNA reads TGTGCCAGCAGCCCGCATCCAGGGGGCGCGTACAATGAGCAGTTCTTC. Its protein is CASSPHPGGAYNEQFF. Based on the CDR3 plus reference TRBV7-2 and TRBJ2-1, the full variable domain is GAGVSQSPSNKVTEKGKDVELRCDPISGHTALYWYRQSLGQGLEFLIYFQGNSAPDKSGLPSDRFSAERTGGSVSTLTIQRTQQEDSAVYLCASSPHPGGAYNEQFFGPGTRLTVL.

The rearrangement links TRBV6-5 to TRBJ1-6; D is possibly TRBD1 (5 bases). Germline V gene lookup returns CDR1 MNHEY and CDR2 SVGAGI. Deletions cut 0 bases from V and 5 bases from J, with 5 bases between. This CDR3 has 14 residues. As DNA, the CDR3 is TGTGCCAGCAGTTACTCGGGGCATAATTCACCCCTCCACTTT. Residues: CASSYSGHNSPLHF.

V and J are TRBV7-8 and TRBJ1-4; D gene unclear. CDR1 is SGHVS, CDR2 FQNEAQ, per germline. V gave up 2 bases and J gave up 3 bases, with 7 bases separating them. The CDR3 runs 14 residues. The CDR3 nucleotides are TGTGCCAGCAGCTTAAGTCCAGCTAATGAAAAACTGTTTTTT. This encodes CASSLSPANEKLFF. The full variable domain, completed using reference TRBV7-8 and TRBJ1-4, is GAGVSQSPRYKVAKRGQDVALRCDPISGHVSLFWYQQALGQGPEFLTYFQNEAQLDKSGLPSDRFFAERPEGSVSTLKIQRTQQEDSAVYLCASSLSPANEKLFFGSGTQLSVL.